Listed below are T cell receptor beta chains from one sample, sequenced in a study of T cell clonotyping in hematopoietic cell transplantation. Here immunoSEQ multiplex PCR was the method, and the copy in TCRdb shows in-frame clones only, minus some. Here the sample spans over 8,000 clones, 51% being singletons. The sequencing used peripheral blood mononuclear cells, collected 100 days after allogeneic stem cell transplant. These receptors came from a female patient in her forties or fifties who had an allogeneic stem cell transplant from an unrelated donor, so the T cells may come from the graft donor. Some clones in this sample may be carry-over from other donors' samples. Both conserved end residues are part of each CDR3. Size is stated for part of the rows, as once, few or many counts, or as a class when the clone is expanded.

j_call v_call clone_size cdr3_aa
TRBJ2-5 TRBV7-2 few CASSLLPEIETQYF
TRBJ1-2 TRBV7-9 few CASSHGQNYGYTF
TRBJ2-7 TRBV25-1 NA CAVDRPDSYEQYF
TRBJ2-3 TRBV30 few CAWSPNAGLYF
TRBJ2-5 TRBV6-5 NA CASSYGRGNEQYF
TRBJ2-1 TRBV4-3 NA CASSQDHGYNEQFF
TRBJ2-7 TRBV11-2 few CASSLRLGGEQYF
TRBJ2-7 TRBV25-1 NA CASSGTGTGPYEQYF
TRBJ2-7 TRBV9 NA CASSATLTRDEQYF
TRBJ2-2 TRBV11-3 few CASSLDGGRTGELFF
TRBJ1-2 TRBV30 few CAGGFSRGYTF
TRBJ1-4 TRBV25-1 NA CASSERIPEKLFF
TRBJ1-1 TRBV30 NA CAWSLGRQAFF
TRBJ2-5 TRBV30 NA CAWSATSKETQYF
TRBJ1-1 TRBV30 NA CAWSVRQGGQAFF
TRBJ2-7 TRBV30 NA CAWSRGAPGSNEQYF
TRBJ1-4 TRBV6-6 NA CASTNWQGNEKLFF
TRBJ1-5 TRBV6-5 medium-sized CASSQDRSYQPQHF
TRBJ1-6 TRBV28 NA CASSLGHNSPLHF
TRBJ1-6 TRBV25-1 few CASGWSSYNSPLHF
TRBJ1-1 TRBV4-3 NA CASSQDPVNTEAFF
TRBJ1-5 TRBV30 NA CAWNRGEGNQPQHF
TRBJ2-7 TRBV30 NA CAWSGGGTSRYEQYF
TRBJ2-1 TRBV5-1 NA CASSPTSGRRDEQFF
TRBJ1-1 TRBV28 few CASSSNKAFF
TRBJ1-5 TRBV30 few CAWSDSYSNQPQHF
TRBJ1-3 TRBV11-2 few CASSSGSNSGNTIYF
TRBJ2-5 TRBV10-3 NA CASSYSSGLGETQYF
TRBJ2-5 TRBV5-6 NA CASSLLTSSVSGETQYF
TRBJ1-4 TRBV30 NA CAWSPWGQGEASTNEKLFF
TRBJ1-1 TRBV29-1 NA CSVEVPEAFF
TRBJ1-1 TRBV25-1 NA CASNQGAMDTEAFF
TRBJ2-5 TRBV29-1 NA CSVGQGVQETQYF
TRBJ1-2 TRBV7-8 NA CASSPRTGAGRGYTF
TRBJ1-2 TRBV28 NA CASSSGDGYTF
TRBJ1-5 TRBV30 few CAWGSNSNQPQHF
TRBJ2-5 TRBV6-1 few CASSRQGGETQYF
TRBJ2-3 TRBV25-1 NA CASTPTGREISTDTQYF
TRBJ2-7 TRBV28 NA CASRGGRLYEQYF
TRBJ1-1 TRBV5-6 few CASSFSGNTEAFF
TRBJ2-5 TRBV2 medium-sized CASSESEESAQETQYF
TRBJ1-5 TRBV11-3 few CASSAGLPISQHF
TRBJ2-3 TRBV30 NA CAWSVSWTQRTQYF
TRBJ2-7 TRBV28 NA CASRARAGMWITTDEQYF
NA TRBV4-2 NA CASSQEQAGTSYEQYF
TRBJ1-5 TRBV7-6 NA CASSLGQGGRQPQHF
TRBJ2-6 TRBV30 few CAWSVLSGGASVLTF
TRBJ2-7 TRBV30 NA CAYSTGTTPLEQYF
TRBJ1-2 TRBV19 NA CASSSLPDGDYGYTF
TRBJ2-7 TRBV6-1 NA CASSVRDSLSPYEQYF
TRBJ1-5 TRBV6-1 once CASSPQGPTQPQHF
TRBJ2-2 TRBV20-1 NA CSVGDTGELFF
TRBJ2-3 TRBV5-4 few CASGTEGNTDTQYF
TRBJ1-1 TRBV19 few CASSIDPGADTEAFF
TRBJ1-2 TRBV4-3 NA CASSQEPEPFYGYTF
TRBJ1-3 TRBV28 few CASSFRPDGGNTIYF
TRBJ2-5 TRBV30 NA CAWSPEETQYF
TRBJ1-5 TRBV4-1 NA CASSQERQPNQPQHF
TRBJ1-2 TRBV27 NA CASRRRTSTNYGYTF